The TCR beta chain described here comes from a study of technical replicates of blood from a few donors. Sequencing used immunoSEQ multiplex PCR; TCRdb keeps in-frame clones, though not all of them. The profile shows some 70,000 clones, 95% of them singletons. Germline V lookup: CDR1 KGHSH, CDR2 LQKENI. CDR3 length: 14 residues. The germline V and J ends were trimmed by 3 bases and 9 bases, with 15 bases remaining between them. This sequence originates from a human donor in good health. The rearrangement links TRBV18 to TRBJ1-5; D remains unclear. Sequenced input: T cells isolated from PBMCs. Here the CDR3 reads CASSPARTGWPQHF. DNA for the CDR3: TGTGCCAGCTCACCCGCCCGGACTGGGTGGCCCCAGCATTTT.